A selection of T cell receptor beta chains follows, all from one sample in a study of CD8+CD57+ T cells in acquired aplastic anemia. MiXCR was run by TCRdb on the reads, yielding one entry per CDR3 protein. The sample includes about 75,000 distinct CDR3 sequences, just over 70% of them seen just once. The sample comprised sorted CD4+, CD8+, or CD8+CD57+ T cells (not recorded which) from PBMCs. The receptor set was obtained from a human donor with aplastic anemia. The CDR3 runs from the conserved cysteine through the conserved F or W. Fields, in order: J gene, D gene, V gene, CDR3 length, clone size, CDR3 protein, CDR3 DNA. D genes are given only for firm matches. Size is stated for part of the rows, as once, few or many counts, or as a class when the clone is expanded.

j_gene: TRBJ2-7; d_gene: -; v_gene: TRBV19; len: 13; abundance: -; CDR3aa: CASSRGQTYEQYF; CDR3nt: TGTGCCAGTAGTAGAGGACAAACCTACGAGCAGTACTTC
j_gene: TRBJ1-2; d_gene: -; v_gene: TRBV4-1; len: 16; abundance: -; CDR3aa: CASSQEMRVAYYGYTF; CDR3nt: TGCGCCAGCAGCCAAGAAATGAGGGTAGCATACTATGGCTACACCTTC
j_gene: TRBJ2-7; d_gene: TRBD1; v_gene: TRBV10-3; len: 13; abundance: -; CDR3aa: CASSGTGAYEQYF; CDR3nt: TGTGCCAGCTCCGGGACAGGAGCCTACGAGCAGTACTTC
j_gene: TRBJ2-5; d_gene: -; v_gene: TRBV5-1; len: 13; abundance: -; CDR3aa: CASNQDGQETQYF; CDR3nt: TGCGCCAGCAACCAGGACGGACAAGAGACCCAGTACTTC
j_gene: TRBJ1-1; d_gene: -; v_gene: TRBV19; len: 13; abundance: -; CDR3aa: CATRDSRNTEAFF; CDR3nt: TGTGCCACTCGGGACTCCCGGAACACTGAAGCTTTCTTT
j_gene: TRBJ2-1; d_gene: TRBD1; v_gene: TRBV19; len: 15; abundance: -; CDR3aa: CASTRGTGSYNEQFF; CDR3nt: TGTGCCAGTACCAGGGGGACAGGATCCTACAATGAGCAGTTCTTC
j_gene: TRBJ1-1; d_gene: TRBD1; v_gene: TRBV2; len: 15; abundance: -; CDR3aa: CASSEALRGGSEAFF; CDR3nt: TGTGCCAGCAGTGAGGCCCTTAGAGGGGGCTCTGAAGCTTTCTTT
j_gene: TRBJ2-7; d_gene: -; v_gene: TRBV11-3; len: 13; abundance: -; CDR3aa: CASSEPPRREQYF; CDR3nt: TGTGCCAGCAGCGAGCCCCCCAGGCGTGAGCAGTACTTC
j_gene: TRBJ2-7; d_gene: -; v_gene: TRBV2; len: 13; abundance: -; CDR3aa: CATSQPGDDEQYF; CDR3nt: TGTGCCACCAGTCAACCAGGGGACGACGAGCAGTACTTC
j_gene: TRBJ2-7; d_gene: -; v_gene: TRBV7-8; len: 13; abundance: -; CDR3aa: CASSLAAFYEQYF; CDR3nt: TGTGCCAGCAGCTTAGCGGCGTTCTACGAGCAGTACTTC
j_gene: TRBJ1-4; d_gene: -; v_gene: TRBV19; len: 11; abundance: -; CDR3aa: CASSIAGKLFF; CDR3nt: TGTGCCAGTAGTATCGCTGGAAAACTGTTTTTT
j_gene: TRBJ1-1; d_gene: TRBD1; v_gene: TRBV20-1; len: 14; abundance: once; CDR3aa: CSAPSAGGFTEAFF; CDR3nt: TGCAGTGCCCCCTCGGCAGGGGGCTTCACTGAAGCTTTCTTT
j_gene: TRBJ2-7; d_gene: TRBD1; v_gene: TRBV20-1; len: 15; abundance: -; CDR3aa: CSARDARGQGYEQYF; CDR3nt: TGCAGTGCTAGAGATGCCCGGGGACAGGGTTACGAGCAGTACTTC
j_gene: TRBJ1-1; d_gene: -; v_gene: TRBV25-1; len: 14; abundance: -; CDR3aa: CASSTVTGHTEAFF; CDR3nt: TGTGCCAGCAGTACAGTGACGGGGCACACTGAAGCTTTCTTT
j_gene: TRBJ2-2; d_gene: -; v_gene: TRBV5-1; len: 14; abundance: -; CDR3aa: CASRSQANTGELFF; CDR3nt: TGCGCCAGCAGGAGTCAAGCGAATACCGGGGAGCTGTTTTTT
j_gene: TRBJ2-1; d_gene: TRBD2; v_gene: TRBV24-1; len: 17; abundance: -; CDR3aa: CATSDVSGSHSYNEQFF; CDR3nt: TGTGCTACCAGTGACGTTAGCGGGAGTCATTCCTACAATGAGCAGTTCTTC
j_gene: TRBJ2-5; d_gene: TRBD2; v_gene: TRBV6-1; len: 13; abundance: -; CDR3aa: CASRPGGVETQYF; CDR3nt: TGCGCCAGCAGACCGGGGGGTGTTGAGACCCAGTACTTC
j_gene: TRBJ2-7; d_gene: TRBD1; v_gene: TRBV19; len: 13; abundance: once; CDR3aa: CASKGTGTSEQYF; CDR3nt: TGTGCCAGTAAAGGGACAGGGACATCCGAGCAGTACTTC
j_gene: TRBJ1-2; d_gene: -; v_gene: TRBV4-1; len: 13; abundance: -; CDR3aa: CASSQGGAYGYTF; CDR3nt: TGCGCCAGCAGCCAAGGAGGGGCCTATGGCTACACCTTC
j_gene: TRBJ2-7; d_gene: -; v_gene: TRBV19; len: 13; abundance: -; CDR3aa: CASSIQGHYEQYF; CDR3nt: TGTGCCAGTAGTATACAGGGGCACTACGAGCAGTACTTC
j_gene: TRBJ1-2; d_gene: -; v_gene: TRBV15; len: 13; abundance: once; CDR3aa: CATSRDVGYGYTF; CDR3nt: TGTGCCACCAGCAGAGATGTAGGCTATGGCTACACCTTC
j_gene: TRBJ2-7; d_gene: TRBD2; v_gene: TRBV20-1; len: 14; abundance: -; CDR3aa: CSARDKRGPYEQYF; CDR3nt: TGCAGTGCTAGAGATAAGCGGGGTCCCTACGAGCAGTACTTC
j_gene: TRBJ2-5; d_gene: -; v_gene: TRBV19; len: 13; abundance: -; CDR3aa: CASSYGVRETQYF; CDR3nt: TGTGCCAGTAGTTATGGGGTCCGGGAGACCCAGTACTTC